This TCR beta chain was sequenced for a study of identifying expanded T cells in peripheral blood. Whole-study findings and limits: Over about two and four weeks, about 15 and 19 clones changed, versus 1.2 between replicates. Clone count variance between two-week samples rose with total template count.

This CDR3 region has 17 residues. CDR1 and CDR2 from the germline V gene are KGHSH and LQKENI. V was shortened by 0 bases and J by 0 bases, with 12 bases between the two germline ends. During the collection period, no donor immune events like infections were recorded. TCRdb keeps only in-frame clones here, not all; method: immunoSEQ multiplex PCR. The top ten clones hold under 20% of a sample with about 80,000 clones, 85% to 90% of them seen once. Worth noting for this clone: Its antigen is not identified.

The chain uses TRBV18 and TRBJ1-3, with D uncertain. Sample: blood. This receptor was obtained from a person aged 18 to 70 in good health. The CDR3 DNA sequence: TGTGCCAGCTCACCACCAGGCGCCGGGCTCTCTGGAAACACCATATATTTT. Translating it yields CASSPPGAGLSGNTIYF.